A single sample gave rise to the 14 T cell receptor beta chains below, sequenced in a study of T cell responses to AZD1222 COVID-19 vaccine. The table came from immunoSEQ multiplex PCR; TCRdb's copy has only in-frame clones and leaves some out. The table lists 130,000 or so clones, roughly 93% of them singletons, with under 3.5% in the top ten. Material: peripheral blood, obtained on day 0 of AZD1222 vaccination. The source is an adult in good health.

This clone was seen a single time. The V gene is TRBV25-1, the J gene TRBJ1-2, with a weak D call TRBD1 (6 bases). Germline V gene data show CDR1 as MGHDK and CDR2 as SYGVNS. The CDR3 sequence is 14 residues long. V lost 6 bases to trimming and J lost 2 bases, with 13 bases between them. CDR3: CASSSTGGNYGYTF. CDR3 DNA sequence: TGTGCCAGCAGCTCGACAGGCGGGAACTATGGCTACACCTTC.

The chain couples TRBV25-1 to TRBJ1-2; no definite D call. The V end was cut by 6 bases, the J end by 6 bases, with 8 bases between. CDR3 length: 11 residues. Germline CDR1 MGHDK, CDR2 SYGVNS. DNA for the CDR3: TGTGCCAGCAGAGGTCGACATGGCTACACCTTC. It encodes CASRGRHGYTF.

The chain joins TRBV5-1 to TRBJ2-2; D is unresolved. CDR3 size: 12 residues. Germline CDR1 is SGHRS and CDR2 is YFSETQ. V was pared by 0 bases and J by 7 bases, with 4 bases between. This chain's CDR3 is CASSLEVGELFF. DNA of the CDR3: TGCGCCAGCAGCTTGGAGGTCGGGGAGCTGTTTTTT. The full variable domain, with the rest looked up from reference TRBV5-1 and TRBJ2-2, is KAGVTQTPRYLIKTRGQQVTLSCSPISGHRSVSWYQQTPGQGLQFLFEYFSETQRNKGNFPGRFSGRQFSNSRSEMNVSTLELGDSALYLCASSLEVGELFFGEGSRLTVL.

The gene calls are TRBV2 and TRBJ1-5; no definite D call. Looked up from germline, CDR1 is SNHLY and CDR2 is FYNNEI. The germline V and J ends were trimmed by 6 bases and 1 base, with 7 bases remaining between them. This CDR3 spans 13 amino acids. CDR3 sequence reads: CASRTDSNQPQHF. Written as DNA, the CDR3 is TGTGCCAGCAGGACGGACAGCAATCAGCCCCAGCATTTT.

The chain is built from TRBV4-1 and TRBJ2-7, with 10 bases that match TRBD2. The CDR3 runs 15 residues. CDR1 MGHRA and CDR2 YSYEKL come from the germline V gene. V lost 1 base to trimming and J lost 6 bases; unmatched junction nucleotides: 6. This CDR3 is CASSQASSGRLEQYF. The CDR3 nucleotides are TGCGCCAGCAGCCAAGCGTCTAGCGGGAGACTCGAGCAGTACTTC.

The chain uses TRBV5-4 and TRBJ2-3, with 8 bases matching TRBD2. V was pared by 1 base and J by 6 bases, with 13 bases of the junction left unmatched. Germline lookup yields CDR1 SGHNT and CDR2 YYREEE (reference sequence). The CDR3 totals 17 residues. The CDR3 reads CASSLSLGREGLDTQYF. In nucleotides, the CDR3 is TGTGCCAGCAGCTTGTCACTAGGACGGGAGGGCTTGGATACGCAGTATTTT. Full variable domain (outside the CDR3, taken from reference TRBV5-4 and TRBJ2-3): ETGVTQSPTHLIKTRGQQVTLRCSSQSGHNTVSWYQQALGQGPQFIFQYYREEENGRGNFPPRFSGLQFPNYSSELNVNALELDDSALYLCASSLSLGREGLDTQYFGPGTRLTVL.

The chain employs TRBV15 and TRBJ1-1; D not resolved. Germline V gene data show CDR1 as LNHNV and CDR2 as YYDKDF (reference sequence). V lost 3 bases to trimming and J lost 0 bases, with 8 bases between them. This CDR3 is 14 amino acids long. CDR3 coding DNA: TGTGCCACCAGCAGTGCCGTCGTGAACACTGAAGCTTTCTTT. Translating gives CATSSAVVNTEAFF.

This clone was seen just once. The V and J genes are TRBV24-1 and TRBJ1-5; 7 bases are a match to TRBD1. J was trimmed by 6 bases and V by 3 bases; bases with no gene match: 4. Germline loops: CDR1 KGHDR, CDR2 SFDVKD. The CDR3 is 14 amino acids. CDR3 loop: CATSDAGGSQPQHF. CDR3 sequence (DNA): TGTGCCACCAGTGATGCAGGGGGATCTCAGCCCCAGCATTTT.

The genes are TRBV11-2 and TRBJ2-1; TRBD2 agrees at 14 bases. Trimming took 5 bases from V and 2 from J; bases not matched to a gene: 8. Per the germline V gene, CDR1 is SGHAT and CDR2 is FQNNGV. This CDR3 has 18 residues. CDR3 loop: CASSTGTSGRGAYNEQFF. The DNA for the CDR3 is TGTGCCAGCAGCACCGGGACTAGCGGGAGAGGCGCCTACAATGAGCAGTTCTTC.

This clone was picked up one time. The chain has TRBV5-1 and TRBJ1-1, with no clear D. Germline lookup yields CDR1 SGHRS and CDR2 YFSETQ. Between the trimmed V and J ends, which lost 4 bases and 1 base, there was a span of 11 bases. The CDR3 extends over 14 amino acids. For the CDR3, the DNA is TGCGCCAGCAGCGCTAGGACGGAGAACACTGAAGCTTTCTTT. Translation: CASSARTENTEAFF.

This chain links TRBV5-1 with TRBJ1-4; TRBD1 might be the D (5 bases). The CDR3 extends over 16 amino acids. Germline assignment: CDR1 SGHRS and CDR2 YFSETQ. Trimming pared 4 bases from V and 7 bases from J, leaving 20 bases between. This chain's CDR3 is CASSLDGTAGGEKLFF. In DNA form, the CDR3 reads TGCGCCAGCAGCCTTGACGGGACGGCCGGTGGTGAAAAACTGTTTTTT.

V is TRBV12-3 or TRBV12-4 and J is TRBJ2-7; no definite D call. This CDR3 contains 12 residues. Trimming stripped 2 bases from V and 4 bases from J, with 6 bases between. The CDR3 DNA sequence: TGTGCCAGCAGTTTAACTTCGTACGAGCAGTACTTC. Translation: CASSLTSYEQYF.

V is TRBV19 and J is TRBJ1-2; 7 bases map to TRBD1. V shed 6 bases, J shed 5 bases, and the junction held 18 bases outside the gene matches. The CDR3 is made up of 17 amino acids. Germline CDR1 is LNHDA and CDR2 is SQIVND (reference sequence). The CDR3 sequence: CASRRDTSLLTGYGYTF. CDR3 nucleotide sequence: TGTGCCAGTAGGAGGGACACCAGCTTGCTGACAGGGTATGGCTACACCTTC.

The gene calls are TRBV28 and TRBJ1-5, with unresolved D. There are 17 residues in the CDR3. Trimming stripped 6 bases from V and 0 bases from J, with 18 bases between. CDR1 and CDR2 (germline): MDHEN, SYDVKM. For the CDR3, the DNA is TGTGCCAGCAGAGTCCTGGACGGAGCCTATAGCAATCAGCCCCAGCATTTT. This translates into CASRVLDGAYSNQPQHF.